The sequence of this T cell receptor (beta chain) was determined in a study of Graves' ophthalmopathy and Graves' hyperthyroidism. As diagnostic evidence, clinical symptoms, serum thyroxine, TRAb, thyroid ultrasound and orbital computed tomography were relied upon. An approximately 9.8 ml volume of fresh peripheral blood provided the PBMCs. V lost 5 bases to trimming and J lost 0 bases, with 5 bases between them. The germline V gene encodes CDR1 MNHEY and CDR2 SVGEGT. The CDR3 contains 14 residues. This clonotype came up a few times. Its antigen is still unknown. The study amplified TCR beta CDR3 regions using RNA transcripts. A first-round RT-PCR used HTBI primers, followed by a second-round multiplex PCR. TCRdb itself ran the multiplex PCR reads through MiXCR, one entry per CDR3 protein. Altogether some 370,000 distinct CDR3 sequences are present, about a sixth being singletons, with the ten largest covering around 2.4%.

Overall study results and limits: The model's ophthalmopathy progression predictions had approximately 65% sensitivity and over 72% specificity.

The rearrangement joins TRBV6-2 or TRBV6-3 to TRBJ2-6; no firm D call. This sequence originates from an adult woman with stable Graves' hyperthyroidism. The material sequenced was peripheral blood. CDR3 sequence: CASSTNSGANVLTF. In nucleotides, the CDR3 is TGTGCCAGCAGTACTAACTCTGGGGCCAACGTCCTGACTTTC.